This entry features one T cell receptor beta chain sequence. Trimming at V came to 6 bases and at J to 8 bases, leaving 11 bases not matched to a gene. The CDR3 contains 14 residues. CDR1 is ENHRY, CDR2 SYGVKD, per germline. The sample is drawn from a study of PD-1 blockade in classical Hodgkin lymphoma. For the study at large: Patients received nivolumab 3 mg/kg intravenously every 2 weeks.

Sequencing was performed with immunoSEQ multiplex PCR; in TCRdb, only in-frame clones are kept and a portion is missing. The table has approximately 89,000 clones, 75% to 90% seen once. Autologous stem cell transplantation was followed by relapse in every patient, and brentuximab vedotin exposure varied. This TCR was sampled from a human donor with classical Hodgkin lymphoma. Sequenced here: peripheral blood mononuclear cells (PBMCs), sampled at baseline. The V and J genes are TRBV10-3 and TRBJ2-7; 9 bases agree with TRBD2. Here the CDR3 reads CAIRVGSGSVQQYF. In nucleotides, the CDR3 is TGTGCCATCAGGGTAGGTAGCGGGAGTGTTCAGCAGTACTTC.